This entry lists 11 T cell receptor beta chains sequenced from one sample in a study of blood T cell repertoires in COVID-19. Only in-frame clones appear in the TCRdb table, and some are missing; sequencing was by immunoSEQ multiplex PCR. The table records approximately 210,000 clones, more than 75% of them present only once. Sample: peripheral blood. These receptors all stem from a man aged 45 to 65 with COVID-19, enrolled during active disease.

This chain links TRBV6-5 with TRBJ1-3; 7 positions agree with TRBD1. J gave up 2 bases and V 6 bases, and 7 bases lay outside the gene matches. Germline V gene sequence: CDR1 MNHEY, CDR2 SVGAGI. This CDR3 is built from 15 residues. CDR3 in amino acids: CASRRDSIPGNTIYF. CDR3 coding DNA: TGTGCCAGCAGACGGGACAGCATCCCTGGAAACACCATATATTTT.

The chain links TRBV5-1 to TRBJ2-7, with TRBD1 matching 8 bases. The CDR3 sequence is 14 residues long. The germline V gene encodes CDR1 SGHRS and CDR2 YFSETQ. V shed 4 bases and J 2 bases; nucleotides not matched to a gene: 5. The CDR3 sequence is CASSEGTGTYEQYF. The CDR3 DNA sequence: TGCGCCAGCAGCGAAGGGACAGGTACCTACGAGCAGTACTTC. Looking up the rest from reference TRBV5-1 and TRBJ2-7 gives the full variable domain: KAGVTQTPRYLIKTRGQQVTLSCSPISGHRSVSWYQQTPGQGLQFLFEYFSETQRNKGNFPGRFSGRQFSNSRSEMNVSTLELGDSALYLCASSEGTGTYEQYFGPGTRLTVT.

This chain links TRBV14 with TRBJ2-1, with D possibly TRBD2 on 6 matching bases. This CDR3 has 17 residues. Per the germline V gene, CDR1 is SGHDN and CDR2 is FVKESK. Deletions cut 1 base from V and 4 bases from J, with 17 bases between. The CDR3 DNA is TGTGCCAGCAGCCAAGGCCTTTCCGCGGGATTATACAATGAGCAGTTCTTC. Its protein product is CASSQGLSAGLYNEQFF. Combining the CDR3 with reference TRBV14 and TRBJ2-1 gives the whole variable domain EAGVTQFPSHSVIEKGQTVTLRCDPISGHDNLYWYRRVMGKEIKFLLHFVKESKQDESGMPNNRFLAERTGGTYSTLKVQPAELEDSGVYFCASSQGLSAGLYNEQFFGPGTRLTVL.

V gene TRBV5-1 combines with J gene TRBJ1-2, with 7 bases fitting TRBD1. This CDR3 has 16 amino acids. Unmatched junction bases numbered 14, after V lost 4 bases and J lost 5 bases. From germline, CDR1 is SGHRS and CDR2 YFSETQ. The chain's CDR3 is CASSRQTTDRLYGYTF. CDR3 nucleotide sequence: TGCGCCAGCAGCCGTCAAACCACGGACAGGTTGTATGGCTACACCTTC.

The count of this clone is one. The V and J genes are TRBV5-6 and TRBJ1-4; D may be TRBD1 (6 bases). Germline CDR1 reads SGHDT; CDR2 reads YYEEEE. The germline V and J ends were trimmed by 2 bases and 5 bases, with 10 bases remaining between them. This CDR3 contains 14 residues. DNA of the CDR3: TGTGCCAGCAGCTTTACAGGGCCCAATGAAAAACTGTTTTTT. Amino acids: CASSFTGPNEKLFF.

This sequence joins TRBV19 and TRBJ1-3; D not resolved. The CDR3 covers 14 residues. Trimming left V 2 bases short and J 0 bases short, with 5 bases between. Looked up from germline, CDR1 is LNHDA and CDR2 is SQIVND (reference sequence). The CDR3 DNA reads as TGTGCCAGTAGTATATCCCGCTCTGGAAACACCATATATTTT. Translation: CASSISRSGNTIYF. The whole variable domain, filled in from reference TRBV19 and TRBJ1-3, reads DGGITQSPKYLFRKEGQNVTLSCEQNLNHDAMYWYRQDPGQGLRLIYYSQIVNDFQKGDIAEGYSVSREKKESFPLTVTSAQKNPTAFYLCASSISRSGNTIYFGEGSWLTVV.

V gene TRBV6-5 combines with J gene TRBJ2-7, with a weak D call TRBD1 (5 bases). Germline V gives CDR1 MNHEY, CDR2 SVGAGI. Trimming took 0 bases from V and 3 from J, leaving 12 bases between them. The CDR3 contains 15 residues. The CDR3 is CASSYSDNRRYEQYF. CDR3 in DNA: TGTGCCAGCAGTTACTCGGACAATCGACGCTACGAGCAGTACTTC.

This clone was seen more than once but under ten times. V is TRBV19 and J is TRBJ2-1; 7 bases fit TRBD2. Trimming at V came to 5 bases and at J to 3 bases, leaving 1 base not matched to a gene. Germline V gene sequence: CDR1 LNHDA, CDR2 SQIVND (reference sequence). The CDR3 is made up of 13 amino acids. The CDR3 sequence is CASSWDYYNEQFF. The CDR3 region has the DNA TGTGCCAGTAGTTGGGACTACTACAATGAGCAGTTCTTC.

The V and J genes are TRBV7-6 and TRBJ1-1, with 7 bases fitting TRBD1. CDR1 and CDR2 from the germline V gene are SGHVS and FNYEAQ. J was trimmed by 4 bases and V by 5 bases; bases with no gene match: 7. CDR3 length: 14 amino acids. CDR3 sequence reads: CASSPQGTGTEAFF. CDR3 DNA: TGTGCCAGCAGCCCACAGGGGACGGGCACTGAAGCTTTCTTT.

V and J are TRBV6-5 and TRBJ2-1; the D gene is possibly TRBD2 (6 bases). Trimming took off 11 bases at V and 8 bases at J, with 22 bases between the two ends. The CDR3 has 14 amino acids. CDR1 and CDR2 from the germline V gene are MNHEY and SVGAGI. The CDR3 loop reads CARTMASIADEQFF. The CDR3 DNA follows: TGTGCCCGCACTATGGCATCTATAGCGGATGAGCAGTTCTTC.

The chain joins TRBV10-3 to TRBJ1-1; 7 nucleotides line up with TRBD1. Germline values: CDR1 ENHRY, CDR2 SYGVKD. Trimming cost V 8 bases and J 1 base; bases outside gene matches: 10. The CDR3 sequence is 15 residues long. The CDR3 nucleotides read TGTGCCATCCGCGGCCGACAGGGAGCGAACACTGAAGCTTTCTTT. Protein sequence: CAIRGRQGANTEAFF.